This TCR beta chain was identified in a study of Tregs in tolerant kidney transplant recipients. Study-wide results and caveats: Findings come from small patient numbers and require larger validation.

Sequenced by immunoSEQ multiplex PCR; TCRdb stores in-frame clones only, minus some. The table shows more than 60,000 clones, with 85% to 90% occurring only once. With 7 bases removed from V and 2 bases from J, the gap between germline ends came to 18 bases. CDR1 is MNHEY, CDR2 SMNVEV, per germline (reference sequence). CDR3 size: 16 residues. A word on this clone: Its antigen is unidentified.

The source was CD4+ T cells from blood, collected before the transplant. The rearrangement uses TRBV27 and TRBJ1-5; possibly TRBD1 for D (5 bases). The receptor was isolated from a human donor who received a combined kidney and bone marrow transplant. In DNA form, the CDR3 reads TGTGCCAGCACCTCCCGGGGGGGAGGGGGCAATCAGCCCCAGCATTTT. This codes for CASTSRGGGGNQPQHF.